This T cell receptor beta chain was sequenced in a study of beta chain features in type 1 diabetes. About the research overall: The patients were much like the healthy donors in age, gender and cell yields.

The CDR3 spans 15 residues. Trimming shortened V by 5 bases and J by 4 bases, and 18 bases separated the two germline ends. Germline V gives CDR1 SGHTA, CDR2 FQGTGA. The investigators reverse transcribed all of the isolated RNA, so they sequenced expressed TCRB transcripts. About 3.57 million reads, on average, came from each naive, central memory and regulatory T cell sample. Here immunoSEQ multiplex PCR was the method, and the copy in TCRdb shows in-frame clones only, minus some. This table has 150,000 to 200,000 clones, roughly 7.1% appearing once. Blood was drawn once from each donor into heparinised tubes. The draws averaged about 120 mL. Via the markers CD45RO/CCR7/CD25/CD127/CD95/CD27, stem cell-like memory, regulatory, central memory and naive CD4+ cells were sorted. This clone was found once. Its antigen is not known. General study points: For Type 1 diabetes patients, all four CD4+ subsets carried TCRB CDR3s that were moderately but significantly shorter.

This chain joins TRBV7-3 and TRBJ2-7; TRBD1 is a possible D gene (6 bases). The source is a woman aged 40-49 years with type 1 diabetes. The specimen was central memory CD4+ T cells from blood. The CDR3 nucleotides read TGTGCCAGCAGCCCCGCGAGGGGGAACTTATACGAGCAGTACTTC. The encoded protein is CASSPARGNLYEQYF.